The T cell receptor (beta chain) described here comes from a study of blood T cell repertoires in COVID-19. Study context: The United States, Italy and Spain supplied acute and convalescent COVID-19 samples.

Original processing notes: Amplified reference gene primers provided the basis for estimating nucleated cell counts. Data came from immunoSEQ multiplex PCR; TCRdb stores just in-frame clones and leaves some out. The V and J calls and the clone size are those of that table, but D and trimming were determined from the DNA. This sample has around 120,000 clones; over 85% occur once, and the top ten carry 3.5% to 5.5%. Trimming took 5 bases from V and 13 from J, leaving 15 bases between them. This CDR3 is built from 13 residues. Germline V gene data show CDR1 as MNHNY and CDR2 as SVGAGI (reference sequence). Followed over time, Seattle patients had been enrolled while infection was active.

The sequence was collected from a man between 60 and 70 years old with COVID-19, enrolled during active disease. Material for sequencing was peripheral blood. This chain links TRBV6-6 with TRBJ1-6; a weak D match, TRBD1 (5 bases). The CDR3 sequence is CASSPSEGTPLHF. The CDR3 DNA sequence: TGTGCCAGCAGTCCCTCGGAGGGGACCCCCCTCCACTTT.